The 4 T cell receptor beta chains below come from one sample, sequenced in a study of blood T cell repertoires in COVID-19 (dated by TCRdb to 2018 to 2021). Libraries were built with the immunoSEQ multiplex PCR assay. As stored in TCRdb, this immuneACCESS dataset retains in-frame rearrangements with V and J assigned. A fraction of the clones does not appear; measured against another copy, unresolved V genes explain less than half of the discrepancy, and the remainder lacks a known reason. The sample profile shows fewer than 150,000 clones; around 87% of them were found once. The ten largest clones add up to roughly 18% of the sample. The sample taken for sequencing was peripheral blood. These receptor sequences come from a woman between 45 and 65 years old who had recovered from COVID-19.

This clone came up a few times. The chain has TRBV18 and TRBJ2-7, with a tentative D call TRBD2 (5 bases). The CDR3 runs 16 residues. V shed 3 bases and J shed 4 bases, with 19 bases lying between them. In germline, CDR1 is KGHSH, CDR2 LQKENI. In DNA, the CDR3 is TGTGCCAGCTCACCCGGGGTGGGCCGGCGAGGGTACGAGCAGTACTTC. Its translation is CASSPGVGRRGYEQYF.

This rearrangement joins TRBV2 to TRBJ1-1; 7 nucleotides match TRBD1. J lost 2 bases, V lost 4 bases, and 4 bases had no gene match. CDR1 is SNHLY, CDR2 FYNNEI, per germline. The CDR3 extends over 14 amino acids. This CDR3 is CASSVDRVNTEAFF. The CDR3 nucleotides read TGTGCCAGCAGTGTTGACAGGGTAAACACTGAAGCTTTCTTT.

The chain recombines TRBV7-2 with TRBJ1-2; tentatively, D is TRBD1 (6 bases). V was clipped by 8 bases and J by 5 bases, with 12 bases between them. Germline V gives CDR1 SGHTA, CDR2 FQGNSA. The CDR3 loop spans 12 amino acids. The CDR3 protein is CASSNRVYGYTF. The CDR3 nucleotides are TGTGCCAGCTCTAACAGGGTTTATGGCTACACCTTC. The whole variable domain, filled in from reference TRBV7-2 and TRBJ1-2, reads GAGVSQSPSNKVTEKGKDVELRCDPISGHTALYWYRQSLGQGLEFLIYFQGNSAPDKSGLPSDRFSAERTGGSVSTLTIQRTQQEDSAVYLCASSNRVYGYTFGSGTRLTVV.

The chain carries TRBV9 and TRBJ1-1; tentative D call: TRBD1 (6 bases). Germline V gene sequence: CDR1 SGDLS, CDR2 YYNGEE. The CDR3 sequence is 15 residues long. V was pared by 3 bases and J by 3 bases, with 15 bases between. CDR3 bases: TGTGCCAGCAGCGCCAGGGGCGGGAGGGACACTGAAGCTTTCTTT. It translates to CASSARGGRDTEAFF. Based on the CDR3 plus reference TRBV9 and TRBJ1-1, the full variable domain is DSGVTQTPKHLITATGQRVTLRCSPRSGDLSVYWYQQSLDQGLQFLIQYYNGEERAKGNILERFSAQQFPDLHSELNLSSLELGDSALYFCASSARGGRDTEAFFGQGTRLTVV.